This T cell receptor beta chain came from a study of breast tumors, draining lymph nodes, adjacent tissues. Germline lookup yields CDR1 SEHNR and CDR2 FQNEAQ (reference sequence). The CDR3 consists of 16 residues. After removal of 1 base from V and 5 bases from J, the junction contained 7 bases not matched to a gene. Each CDR3 protein is one row after TCRdb ran MiXCR on the multiplex PCR reads. The sample has tens of thousands of distinct CDR3 sequences, 20% to 25% seen once. This clonotype has a handful of counts. The clonotype was recovered from a female donor with breast cancer. Some clones in this sample may be carry-over from other donors' samples. The sequenced sample was breast tumor tissue. The chain combines TRBV7-9 with TRBJ2-1; 8 nucleotides align to TRBD1. The DNA for the CDR3 is TGTGCCAGCAGCTTAGAGGTGCAGGGGGCGAACAATGAGCAGTTCTTC. Translated, it gives CASSLEVQGANNEQFF.